This TCR beta chain originates from a study of T cell responses to AZD1222 COVID-19 vaccine. This clone came up a few times. Produced via immunoSEQ multiplex PCR; TCRdb's table is partial and in-frame only. The sample has 100,000 or so clones, 82% seen once. The CDR3 length is 14 residues. The chain employs TRBV21-1 and TRBJ1-3. TRBV21-1 is a pseudogene segment. This specimen was peripheral blood, taken on day 0 of AZD1222 vaccination. The clonotype comes from an adult in good health. CDR3 region: CASSRYLSGNTIYF. CDR3 nucleotide sequence: TGTGCCAGCAGCAGATATCTCTCTGGAAACACCATATATTTT.